This T cell receptor (beta chain) was captured by sequencing in a study of blood T cell repertoires in COVID-19. For the study at large: Sources were T cells, B-cell-depleted T cells, or PBMCs; the material itself was cDNA or gDNA.

Participant ages covered about 18 to 95 years across 24 US areas. Researchers sorted participants into cohorts using their self-reported clinical history. The germline gives CDR1 SNHLY, CDR2 FYNNEI. CDR3 length: 14 amino acids. The V end was cut by 6 bases, the J end by 0 bases, with 8 bases between. Per the original data handling: Amplifying reference gene primers gave estimates of nucleated cell counts. Profiled with immunoSEQ multiplex PCR; TCRdb holds only in-frame clones, not every one. D and trimming were read from the DNA, whereas the V and J calls and clone size are those reported in that table. The data hold roughly 170,000 clones, with 65% to 85% observed a single time.

This sequence joins TRBV2 and TRBJ1-4; no clear D gene. The source is a woman aged 40 to 50 with acute COVID-19. Specimen: PBMCs or T cells enriched from blood (not recorded which). CDR3 coding DNA: TGTGCCAGCAGGGTACAGTCAACTAATGAAAAACTGTTTTTT. It yields the protein CASRVQSTNEKLFF.